This T cell receptor beta chain originates from a study of low-dose radiotherapy and immunotherapy resistance in tumors. Overall study context: With 1 Gy per fraction every two weeks, Cohort 2 accumulated 13 Gy across 26 weeks. Every six weeks patients received intravenous ipilimumab 1 mg/kg, and every two weeks they received intravenous nivolumab 240 mg.

Described time point: after trial treatment. Noted treatment: LDRT plus nivolumab, ipilimumab, low-dose cyclophosphamide and aspirin (RACIN trial). The donors' treatment consisted of nivolumab, ipilimumab, aspirin, low-dose cyclophosphamide and low-dose radiotherapy. Eligible patients bore advanced solid tumors devoid of tumor-infiltrating lymphocytes. V was shortened by 9 bases and J by 1 base, with 13 bases between the two germline ends. CDR3 length equals 15 residues. Germline assignment: CDR1 LNHDA and CDR2 SQIVND (reference sequence). Primers targeting TRAV and TRBV primed first-strand cDNA, covering alpha and beta chains. PCR amplification of the TCRs was performed with Phusion for 20 PCR cycles, and it relied on a constant-region primer together with a V-primer adapter. TCRdb itself ran the reads through MiXCR, one entry per CDR3 protein. The sample holds 35,000 to 45,000 distinct CDR3 sequences, 20% to 30% seen once.

The receptor was isolated from a male donor with prostate cancer. The sample in question was PBMCs, obtained after low-dose radiotherapy plus immunotherapy. J is TRBJ1-6 and V is TRBV19, with unresolved D. Here the CDR3 DNA reads TGTGCCAGCCGAGTCGACCCGTCCTATAATTCACCCCTCCACTTT. The encoded protein is CASRVDPSYNSPLHF.